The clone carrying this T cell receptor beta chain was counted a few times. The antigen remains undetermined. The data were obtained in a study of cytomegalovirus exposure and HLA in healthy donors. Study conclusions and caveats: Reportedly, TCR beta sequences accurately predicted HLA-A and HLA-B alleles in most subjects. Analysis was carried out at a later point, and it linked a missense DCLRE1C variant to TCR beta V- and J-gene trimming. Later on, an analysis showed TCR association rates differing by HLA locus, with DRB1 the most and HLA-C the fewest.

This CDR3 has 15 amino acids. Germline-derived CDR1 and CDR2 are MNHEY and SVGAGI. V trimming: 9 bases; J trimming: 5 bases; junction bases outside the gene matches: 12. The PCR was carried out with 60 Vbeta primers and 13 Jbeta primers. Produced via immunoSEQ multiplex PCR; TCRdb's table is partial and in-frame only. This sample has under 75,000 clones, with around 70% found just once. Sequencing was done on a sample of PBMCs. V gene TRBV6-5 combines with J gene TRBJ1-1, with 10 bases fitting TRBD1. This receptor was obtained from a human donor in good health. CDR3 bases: TGTGCCAGTCCCCCGGGACAGGGGAGCGGGACTGAAGCTTTCTTT. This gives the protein CASPPGQGSGTEAFF.